One sample yielded the 18 T cell receptor beta chains listed below, sequenced in a study of graft-versus-host responses after intestinal transplantation. The table came from immunoSEQ multiplex PCR; TCRdb's copy has only in-frame clones and leaves some out. The repertoire holds tens of thousands of clones, with roughly 87% as singletons. Sequencing used PBMCs, obtained approximately 1,000 days after transplant. All receptors come from a human patient who received an intestinal transplant, so some T cells may come from the graft donor.

This clone was seen a single time. The rearrangement links TRBV5-1 to TRBJ2-7; weak D call: TRBD2 (5 bases). Trimming took off 0 bases at V and 0 bases at J, with 13 bases between the two ends. Germline V gene lookup returns CDR1 SGHRS and CDR2 YFSETQ. CDR3 length: 16 residues. CDR3 loop: CASSLGGLQSSYEQYF. CDR3 DNA: TGCGCCAGCAGCTTGGGAGGACTCCAGAGCTCCTACGAGCAGTACTTC.

This chain joins TRBV5-1 and TRBJ2-3; no reliable D call. Trimming stripped 0 bases from V and 0 bases from J, with 8 bases between. The length of the CDR3 is 15 residues. CDR1 and CDR2 (germline): SGHRS, YFSETQ. The CDR3 DNA is TGCGCCAGCAGCTTGGCTTTAGACAGCACAGATACGCAGTATTTT. It translates to CASSLALDSTDTQYF.

A single count supports this clone. This chain uses TRBV7-9 with TRBJ2-2, with unresolved D. The CDR3 length is 14 residues. Germline loops: CDR1 SEHNR, CDR2 FQNEAQ (reference sequence). V was cut by 2 bases and J by 7 bases, with 11 bases left in between. CDR3: CASSLLPGIGELFF. The CDR3 DNA is TGTGCCAGCAGCTTATTACCGGGTATCGGGGAGCTGTTTTTT.

This clone has only a few counts. The V and J genes are TRBV5-1 and TRBJ1-4; possibly TRBD1 for D (6 bases). Germline V CDR1 and CDR2: SGHRS, YFSETQ. V was shortened by 4 bases and J by 5 bases, with 9 bases between the two germline ends. The CDR3 contains 13 residues. The CDR3 region has the DNA TGCGCCAGCAGCCCGGGACAAAATGAAAAACTGTTTTTT. Translated, it gives CASSPGQNEKLFF.

This clone was found a few times. The rearrangement joins TRBV6-1 to TRBJ1-3; TRBD1 is a possible D gene (5 bases). The CDR3 is 15 amino acids. Trimming took off 2 bases at V and 0 bases at J, with 8 bases between the two ends. Germline V lookup: CDR1 MNHNS, CDR2 SASEGT. The CDR3 DNA sequence: TGTGCCAGCAGTGAATGGGGGATCTCTGGAAACACCATATATTTT. Translating gives CASSEWGISGNTIYF.

This clone has only a few counts. CDR3 bases: TGTGCCAGCAGCCTTTGGGACAGTTTATACAATGAGCAGTTCTTC. It yields the protein CASSLWDSLYNEQFF. This chain joins TRBV21-1 and TRBJ2-1; the table's D call TRBD1 went unverified against the DNA. TRBV21-1 corresponds to a pseudogene. This CDR3 has 15 amino acids.

The chain uses TRBV19 and TRBJ2-1, with 8 positions matching TRBD1. This CDR3 has 17 residues. Germline V gene data show CDR1 as LNHDA and CDR2 as SQIVND (reference sequence). With 2 bases clipped from V and 0 bases from J, the junction kept 6 bases outside the gene matches. This CDR3 is CASSIWTGTSSYNEQFF. The CDR3 nucleotides read TGTGCCAGTAGTATATGGACAGGGACGAGCTCCTACAATGAGCAGTTCTTC. The whole variable domain, filled in from reference TRBV19 and TRBJ2-1, reads DGGITQSPKYLFRKEGQNVTLSCEQNLNHDAMYWYRQDPGQGLRLIYYSQIVNDFQKGDIAEGYSVSREKKESFPLTVTSAQKNPTAFYLCASSIWTGTSSYNEQFFGPGTRLTVL.

This clone was seen only a few times. This chain connects TRBV7-6 to TRBJ1-1, with D unclear. Germline CDR1 and CDR2: SGHVS and FNYEAQ. V was shortened by 0 bases and J by 7 bases, with 15 bases between the two germline ends. This CDR3 is 15 amino acids long. The CDR3 sequence is CASSLANLGGGEAFF. CDR3 DNA sequence: TGTGCCAGCAGCTTAGCGAATCTGGGAGGAGGTGAAGCTTTCTTT. Complete variable domain (other parts from reference TRBV7-6 and TRBJ1-1): GAGVSQSPRYKVTKRGQDVALRCDPISGHVSLYWYRQALGQGPEFLTYFNYEAQQDKSGLPNDRFSAERPEGSISTLTIQRTEQRDSAMYRCASSLANLGGGEAFFGQGTRLTVV.

V usage is TRBV7-9 and J usage is TRBJ2-7; 8 nucleotides line up with TRBD1. This CDR3 region has 16 residues. V gave up 3 bases and J gave up 4 bases; unmatched junction bases: 11. CDR1 and CDR2 from the germline V gene are SEHNR and FQNEAQ (reference sequence). The CDR3 bases are TGTGCCAGCAGCTTTGGGTGGACAGGGACGGGATACGAGCAGTACTTC. Translation gives CASSFGWTGTGYEQYF.

This chain links TRBV5-4 with TRBJ1-1; tentative D call: TRBD1 (5 bases). With 4 bases removed from V and 2 bases from J, the gap between germline ends came to 18 bases. The CDR3 totals 16 residues. Germline assignment: CDR1 SGHNT and CDR2 YYREEE (reference sequence). The CDR3 loop is CASSQGLMGVNTEAFF. In DNA, the CDR3 is TGTGCCAGCAGCCAAGGTTTAATGGGGGTTAACACTGAAGCTTTCTTT.

The chain joins TRBV28 to TRBJ2-5, with 7 bases that match TRBD2. After removal of 5 bases from V and 2 bases from J, the junction contained 11 bases not matched to a gene. Germline V lookup: CDR1 MDHEN, CDR2 SYDVKM. The CDR3 spans 16 residues. CDR3 amino acids: CASSTRLAPTQETQYF. CDR3 nucleotide sequence: TGTGCCAGCAGTACACGACTAGCACCCACTCAAGAGACCCAGTACTTC.

The chain is built from TRBV10-1 and TRBJ1-1; D not certain. The CDR3 runs to 13 residues. V lost 4 bases, J lost 0 bases, and 6 bases lay in between. CDR1 is WNHNN, CDR2 SYGVQD, per germline (reference sequence). The CDR3 here is CASSGQLNTEAFF. DNA of the CDR3: TGCGCCAGCAGTGGGCAGTTGAACACTGAAGCTTTCTTT.

The CDR3 DNA reads TGTGCCAGCAGTCAGTTAGCTAACTATGGCTACACCTTC. It translates to CASSQLANYGYTF. This chain connects TRBV27 to TRBJ1-2, with unresolved D. Germline-derived CDR1 and CDR2 are MNHEY and SMNVEV (reference sequence). Trimming took 5 bases from V and 0 from J, leaving 7 bases between them. The length of the CDR3 is 13 residues.

V and J are TRBV5-4 and TRBJ2-7; the match to TRBD1 covers 10 bases. This CDR3 comprises 16 residues. With V trimmed by 0 bases and J by 6 bases, 9 bases remained unmatched. Germline lookup yields CDR1 SGHNT and CDR2 YYREEE (reference sequence). Here the CDR3 DNA reads TGTGCCAGCAGCTTGGCCGCGGGACAGGGGATCTCCGAGCAGTACTTC. This encodes CASSLAAGQGISEQYF.

The chain links TRBV9 to TRBJ1-1, with a weak D call TRBD1 (5 bases). Looked up from germline, CDR1 is SGDLS and CDR2 is YYNGEE. The CDR3 has 15 residues. The V and J ends lost 0 bases and 6 bases respectively, with 15 bases between them. The CDR3 nucleotides read TGTGCCAGCAGCGTAGGGGGAGGTGGGGGTTCTGAAGCTTTCTTT. Translation: CASSVGGGGGSEAFF.

This chain links TRBV5-1 with TRBJ2-7; 10 bases map to TRBD1. Trimming took 4 bases from V and 3 from J; bases not matched to a gene: 4. This CDR3 spans 14 amino acids. Germline V gene sequence: CDR1 SGHRS, CDR2 YFSETQ. The CDR3 is CASSEWTGGYEQYF. The CDR3 DNA follows: TGCGCCAGCAGCGAGTGGACAGGGGGCTACGAGCAGTACTTC.

The V gene is TRBV19, the J gene TRBJ2-3; TRBD1 aligns across 10 bases. The CDR3 length is 16 residues. V lost 5 bases, J lost 0 bases, and 5 bases stayed unmatched. The germline gives CDR1 LNHDA, CDR2 SQIVND (reference sequence). CDR3 coding DNA: TGTGCCAGTAGTGTGGGGACAGGGGTTAGCACAGATACGCAGTATTTT. Protein product: CASSVGTGVSTDTQYF.

This clone was seen just once. The J gene is TRBJ2-2, the V gene TRBV19; D may match TRBD1 or TRBD2 (5 bases each). The CDR3 contains 15 residues. Germline CDR1 is LNHDA and CDR2 is SQIVND (reference sequence). Deletions cut 0 bases from V and 8 bases from J, with 13 bases between. The CDR3 DNA reads TGTGCCAGTAGTATAGATCAGTCCGGGGCTGGGGAGCTGTTTTTT. This encodes CASSIDQSGAGELFF.